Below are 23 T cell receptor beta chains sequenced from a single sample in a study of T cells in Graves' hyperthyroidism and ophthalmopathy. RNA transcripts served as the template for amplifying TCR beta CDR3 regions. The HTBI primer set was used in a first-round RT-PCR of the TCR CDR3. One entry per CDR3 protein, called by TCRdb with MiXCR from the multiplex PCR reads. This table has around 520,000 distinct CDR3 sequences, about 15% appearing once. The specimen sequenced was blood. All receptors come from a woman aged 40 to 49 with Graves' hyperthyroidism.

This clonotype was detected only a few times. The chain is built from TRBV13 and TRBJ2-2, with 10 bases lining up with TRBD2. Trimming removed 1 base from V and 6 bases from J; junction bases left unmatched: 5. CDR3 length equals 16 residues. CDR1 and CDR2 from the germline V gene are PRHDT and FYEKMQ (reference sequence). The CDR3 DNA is TGTGCCAGCAGCTTAGCGTCTAGCGGGAGACCCGGGGAGCTGTTTTTT. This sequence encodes CASSLASSGRPGELFF.

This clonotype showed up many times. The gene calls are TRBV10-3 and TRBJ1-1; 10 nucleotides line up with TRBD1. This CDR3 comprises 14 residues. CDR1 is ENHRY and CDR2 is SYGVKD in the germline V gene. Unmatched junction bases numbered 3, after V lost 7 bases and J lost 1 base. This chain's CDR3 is CAITRDRGNTEAFF. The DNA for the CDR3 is TGTGCCATCACCCGGGACAGGGGGAACACTGAAGCTTTCTTT.

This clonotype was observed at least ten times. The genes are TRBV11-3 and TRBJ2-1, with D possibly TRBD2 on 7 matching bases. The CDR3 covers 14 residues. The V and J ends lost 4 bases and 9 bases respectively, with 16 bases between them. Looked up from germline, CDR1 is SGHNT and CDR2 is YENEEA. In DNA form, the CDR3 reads TGTGCCAGCAGCTCGGAGGGGGGGTCCCTTGAGCAGTTCTTC. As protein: CASSSEGGSLEQFF.

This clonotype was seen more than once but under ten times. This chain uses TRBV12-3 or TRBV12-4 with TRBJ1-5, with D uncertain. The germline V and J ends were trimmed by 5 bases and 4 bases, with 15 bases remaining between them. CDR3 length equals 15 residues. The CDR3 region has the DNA TGTGCCAGCAGTGAGACGGGCCCCAGGAATCAGCCCCAGCATTTT. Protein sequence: CASSETGPRNQPQHF.

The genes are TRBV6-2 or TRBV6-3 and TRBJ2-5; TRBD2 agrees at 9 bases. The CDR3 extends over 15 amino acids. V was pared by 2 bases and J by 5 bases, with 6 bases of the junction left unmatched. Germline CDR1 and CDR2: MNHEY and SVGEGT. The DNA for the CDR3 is TGTGCCAGCAGTTACGGGCGGGAGGGCCCTGAGACCCAGTACTTC. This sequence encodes CASSYGREGPETQYF.

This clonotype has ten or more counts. This CDR3 reads CASGNGLAGAGELFF. CDR3 DNA: TGTGCCAGCGGGAACGGACTAGCGGGAGCCGGGGAGCTGTTTTTT. V usage is TRBV11-2 and J usage is TRBJ2-2, with 13 bases identical to TRBD2. The CDR3 has 15 residues. Germline assignment: CDR1 SGHAT and CDR2 FQNNGV. V lost 8 bases, J lost 6 bases, and 6 bases stayed unmatched.

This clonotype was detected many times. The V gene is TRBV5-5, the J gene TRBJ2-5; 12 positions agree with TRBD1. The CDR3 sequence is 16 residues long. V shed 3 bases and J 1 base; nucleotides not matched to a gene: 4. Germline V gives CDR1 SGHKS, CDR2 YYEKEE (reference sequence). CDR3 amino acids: CASSSGTGGTQETQYF. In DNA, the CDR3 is TGTGCCAGCAGCTCCGGGACAGGGGGCACCCAAGAGACCCAGTACTTC.

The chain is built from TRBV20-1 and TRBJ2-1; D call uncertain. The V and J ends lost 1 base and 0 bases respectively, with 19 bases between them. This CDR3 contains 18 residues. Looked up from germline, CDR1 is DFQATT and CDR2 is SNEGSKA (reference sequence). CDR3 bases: TGCAGTGCTAGAGTAGTTAGTGGGCAGGAGAGCTCCTACAATGAGCAGTTCTTC. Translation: CSARVVSGQESSYNEQFF.

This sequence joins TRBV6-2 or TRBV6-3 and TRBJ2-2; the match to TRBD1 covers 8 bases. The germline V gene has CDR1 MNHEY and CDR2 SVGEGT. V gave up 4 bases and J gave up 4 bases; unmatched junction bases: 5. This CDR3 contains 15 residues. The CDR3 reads CASSFQGAGTGELFF. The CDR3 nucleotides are TGTGCCAGCAGTTTCCAGGGGGCGGGCACCGGGGAGCTGTTTTTT.

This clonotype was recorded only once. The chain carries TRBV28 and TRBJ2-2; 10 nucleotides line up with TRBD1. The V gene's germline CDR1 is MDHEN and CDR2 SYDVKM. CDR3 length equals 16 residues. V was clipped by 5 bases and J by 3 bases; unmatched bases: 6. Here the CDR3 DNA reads TGTGCCAGCAGTCCAGACAGGGGGCGGGACACCGGGGAGCTGTTTTTT. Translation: CASSPDRGRDTGELFF.

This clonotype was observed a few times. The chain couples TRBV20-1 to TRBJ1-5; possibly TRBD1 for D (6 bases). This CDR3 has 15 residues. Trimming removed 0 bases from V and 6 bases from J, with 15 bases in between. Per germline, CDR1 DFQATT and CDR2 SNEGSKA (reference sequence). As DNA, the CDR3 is TGCAGTGCTAGAGAAAGGGGGGTTCTCAGTCAGCCCCAGCATTTT. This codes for CSARERGVLSQPQHF.

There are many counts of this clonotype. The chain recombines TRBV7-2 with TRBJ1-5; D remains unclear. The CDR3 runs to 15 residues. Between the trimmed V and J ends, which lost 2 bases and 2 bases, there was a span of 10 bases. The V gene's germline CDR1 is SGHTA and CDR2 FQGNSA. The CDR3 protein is CASSLLVVGNQPQHF. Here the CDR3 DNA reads TGTGCCAGCAGCTTATTAGTGGTCGGCAATCAGCCCCAGCATTTT.

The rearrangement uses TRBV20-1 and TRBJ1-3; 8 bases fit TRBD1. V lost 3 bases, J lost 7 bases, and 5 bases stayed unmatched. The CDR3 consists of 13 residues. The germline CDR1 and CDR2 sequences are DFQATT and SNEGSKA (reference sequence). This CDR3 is CSASHQGANTIYF. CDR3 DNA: TGCAGTGCTAGCCATCAGGGGGCGAACACCATATATTTT.

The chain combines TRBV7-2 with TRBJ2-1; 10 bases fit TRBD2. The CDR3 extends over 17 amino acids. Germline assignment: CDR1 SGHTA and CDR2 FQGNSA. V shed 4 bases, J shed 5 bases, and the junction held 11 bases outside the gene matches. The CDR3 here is CASSSPSGTSVDNEQFF. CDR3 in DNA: TGTGCCAGCAGCTCCCCATCCGGGACTAGCGTAGACAATGAGCAGTTCTTC.

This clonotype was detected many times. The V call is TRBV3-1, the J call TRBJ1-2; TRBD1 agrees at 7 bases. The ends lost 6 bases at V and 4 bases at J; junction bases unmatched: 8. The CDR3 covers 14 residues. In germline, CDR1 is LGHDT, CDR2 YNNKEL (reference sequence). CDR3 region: CASRLQGSVYGYTF. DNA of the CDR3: TGTGCCAGCAGGTTACAGGGGTCCGTCTATGGCTACACCTTC.

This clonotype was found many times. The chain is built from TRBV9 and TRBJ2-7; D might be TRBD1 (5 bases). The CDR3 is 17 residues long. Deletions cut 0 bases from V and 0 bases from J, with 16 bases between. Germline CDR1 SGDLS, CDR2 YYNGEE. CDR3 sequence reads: CASSVGGGAGRSYEQYF. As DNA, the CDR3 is TGTGCCAGCAGCGTAGGCGGTGGGGCAGGTCGCTCCTACGAGCAGTACTTC.

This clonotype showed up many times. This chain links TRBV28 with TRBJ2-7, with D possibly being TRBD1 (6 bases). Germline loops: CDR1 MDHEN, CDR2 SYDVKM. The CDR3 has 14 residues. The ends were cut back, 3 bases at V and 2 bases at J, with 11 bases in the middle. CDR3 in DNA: TGTGCCAGCAGTTTCGGCAGGGGCACCTACGAGCAGTACTTC. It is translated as CASSFGRGTYEQYF.

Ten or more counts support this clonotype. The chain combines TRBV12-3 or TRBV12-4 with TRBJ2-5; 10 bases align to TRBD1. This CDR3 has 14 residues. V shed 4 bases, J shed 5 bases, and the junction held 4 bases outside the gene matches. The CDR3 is CASSSTGGAETQYF. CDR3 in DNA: TGTGCCAGCAGTTCGACAGGGGGCGCGGAGACCCAGTACTTC.

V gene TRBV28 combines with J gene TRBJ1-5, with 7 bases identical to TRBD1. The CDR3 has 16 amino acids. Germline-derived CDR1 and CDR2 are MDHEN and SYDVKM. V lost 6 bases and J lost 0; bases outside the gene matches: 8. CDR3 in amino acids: CASRPGTDYSNQPQHF. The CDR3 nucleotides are TGTGCCAGCAGACCCGGGACAGATTATAGCAATCAGCCCCAGCATTTT.

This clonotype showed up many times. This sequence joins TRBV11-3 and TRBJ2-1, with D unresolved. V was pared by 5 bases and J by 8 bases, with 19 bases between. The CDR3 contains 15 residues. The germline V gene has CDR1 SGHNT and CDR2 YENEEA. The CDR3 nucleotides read TGTGCCAGCAGCCCATGGCACAATCCCGAGCATGAGCAGTTCTTC. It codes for CASSPWHNPEHEQFF.

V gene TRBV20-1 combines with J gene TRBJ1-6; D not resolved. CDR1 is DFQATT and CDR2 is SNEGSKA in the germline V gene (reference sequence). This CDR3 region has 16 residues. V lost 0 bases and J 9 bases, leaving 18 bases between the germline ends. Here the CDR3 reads CSARDPGKTYGSPLHF. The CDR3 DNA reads TGCAGTGCTAGAGATCCCGGGAAGACCTACGGTTCACCCCTCCACTTT.

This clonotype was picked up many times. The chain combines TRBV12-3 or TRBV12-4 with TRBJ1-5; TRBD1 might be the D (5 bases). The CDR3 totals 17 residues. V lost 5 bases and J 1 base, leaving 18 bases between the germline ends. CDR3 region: CASSTSSGIPSNQPQHF. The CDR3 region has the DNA TGTGCCAGCAGTACATCTTCAGGGATTCCCAGCAATCAGCCCCAGCATTTT.

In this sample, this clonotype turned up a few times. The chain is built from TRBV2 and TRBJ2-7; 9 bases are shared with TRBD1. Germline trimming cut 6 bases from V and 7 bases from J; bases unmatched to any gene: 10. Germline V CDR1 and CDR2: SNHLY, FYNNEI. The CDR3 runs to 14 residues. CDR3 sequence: CASRPTGGSGEQYF. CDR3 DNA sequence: TGTGCCAGCAGACCGACAGGGGGGTCGGGTGAGCAGTACTTC.